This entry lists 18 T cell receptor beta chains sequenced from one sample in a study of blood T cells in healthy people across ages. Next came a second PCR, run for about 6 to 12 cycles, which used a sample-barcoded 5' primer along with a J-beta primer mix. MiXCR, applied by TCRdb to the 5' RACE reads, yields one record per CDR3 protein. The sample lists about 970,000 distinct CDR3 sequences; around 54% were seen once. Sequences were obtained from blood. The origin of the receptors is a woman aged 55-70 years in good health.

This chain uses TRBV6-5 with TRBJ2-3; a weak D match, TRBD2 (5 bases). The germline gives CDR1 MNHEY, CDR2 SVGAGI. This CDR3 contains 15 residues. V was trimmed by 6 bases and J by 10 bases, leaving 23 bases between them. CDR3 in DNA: TGTGCCAGCAGCGTAAGCGAGCTCTACGGGGATGCGCAGTATTTT. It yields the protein CASSVSELYGDAQYF.

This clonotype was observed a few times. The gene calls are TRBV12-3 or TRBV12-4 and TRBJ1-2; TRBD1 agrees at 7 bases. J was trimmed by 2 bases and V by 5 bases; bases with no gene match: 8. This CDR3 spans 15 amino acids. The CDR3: CASSKYRGGNYGYTF. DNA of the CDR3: TGTGCCAGCAGTAAATACAGGGGCGGAAACTATGGCTACACCTTC.

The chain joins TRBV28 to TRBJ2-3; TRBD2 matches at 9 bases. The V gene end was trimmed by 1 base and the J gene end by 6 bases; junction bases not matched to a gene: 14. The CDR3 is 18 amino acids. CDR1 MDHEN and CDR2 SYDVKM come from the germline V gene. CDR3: CASSLSSWSEREDDTQYF. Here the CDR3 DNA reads TGTGCCAGCAGTTTATCCTCCTGGAGCGAGCGGGAGGATGATACGCAGTATTTT.

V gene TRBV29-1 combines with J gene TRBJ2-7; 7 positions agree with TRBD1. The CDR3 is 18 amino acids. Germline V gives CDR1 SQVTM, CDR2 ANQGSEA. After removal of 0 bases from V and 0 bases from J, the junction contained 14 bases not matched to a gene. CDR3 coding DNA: TGCAGCGTTGAAGAACCTCCCCACAGGGGCCGGAGCTCCTACGAGCAGTACTTC. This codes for CSVEEPPHRGRSSYEQYF.

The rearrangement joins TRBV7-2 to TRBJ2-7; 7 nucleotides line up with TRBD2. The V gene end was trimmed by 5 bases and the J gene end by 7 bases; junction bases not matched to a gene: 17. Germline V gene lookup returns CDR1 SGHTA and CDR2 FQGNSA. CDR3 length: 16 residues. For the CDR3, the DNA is TGTGCCAGCAGCGTTGTCTCCGGGACTACTTATAATGAGCAGTACTTC. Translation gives CASSVVSGTTYNEQYF.

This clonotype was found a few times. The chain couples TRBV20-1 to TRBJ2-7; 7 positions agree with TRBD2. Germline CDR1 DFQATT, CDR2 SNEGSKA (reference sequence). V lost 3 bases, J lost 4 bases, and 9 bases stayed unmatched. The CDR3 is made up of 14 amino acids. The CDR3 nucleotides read TGCAGTGCTAGCCGTGGGGGGGGAGTTTACGAGCAGTACTTC. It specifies CSASRGGGVYEQYF.

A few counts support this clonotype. The CDR3 is CASSRGRETQYF. CDR3 DNA sequence: TGCGCCAGCAGCCGCGGTAGGGAGACCCAGTACTTC. The V and J genes are TRBV5-1 and TRBJ2-5; no definite D call. The germline V gene encodes CDR1 SGHRS and CDR2 YFSETQ. Trimming pared 4 bases from V and 5 bases from J, leaving 9 bases between. CDR3 length equals 12 residues.

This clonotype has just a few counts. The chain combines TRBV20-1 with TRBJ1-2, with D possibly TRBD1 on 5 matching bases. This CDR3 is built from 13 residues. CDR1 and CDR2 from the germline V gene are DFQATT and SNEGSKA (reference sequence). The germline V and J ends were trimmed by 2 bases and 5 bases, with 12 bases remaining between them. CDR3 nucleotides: TGCAGTGCTAGACATGGACACGATTATGGCTACACCTTC. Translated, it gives CSARHGHDYGYTF.

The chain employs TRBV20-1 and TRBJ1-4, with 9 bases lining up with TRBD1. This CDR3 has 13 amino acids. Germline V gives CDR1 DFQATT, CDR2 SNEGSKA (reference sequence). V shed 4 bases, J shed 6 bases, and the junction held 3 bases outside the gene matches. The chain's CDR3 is CSATGQGDEKLFF. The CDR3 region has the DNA TGCAGTGCTACGGGACAGGGAGATGAAAAACTGTTTTTT.

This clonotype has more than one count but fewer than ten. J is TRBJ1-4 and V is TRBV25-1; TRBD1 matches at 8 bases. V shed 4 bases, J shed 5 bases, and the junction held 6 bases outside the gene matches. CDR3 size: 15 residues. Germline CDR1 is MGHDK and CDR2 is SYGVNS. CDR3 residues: CASSAATGANEKLFF. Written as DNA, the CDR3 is TGTGCCAGCAGTGCCGCGACAGGGGCAAATGAAAAACTGTTTTTT.

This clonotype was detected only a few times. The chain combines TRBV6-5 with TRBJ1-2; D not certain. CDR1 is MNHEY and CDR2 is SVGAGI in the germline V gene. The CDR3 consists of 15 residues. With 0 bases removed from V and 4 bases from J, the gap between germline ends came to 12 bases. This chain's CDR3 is CASSYSARSTYGYTF. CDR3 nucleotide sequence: TGTGCCAGCAGTTACTCGGCCAGATCGACCTATGGCTACACCTTC.

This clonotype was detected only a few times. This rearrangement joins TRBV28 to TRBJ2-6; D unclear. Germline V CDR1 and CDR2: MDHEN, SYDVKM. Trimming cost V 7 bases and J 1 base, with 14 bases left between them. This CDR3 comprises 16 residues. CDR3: CASIGEAASGANVLTF. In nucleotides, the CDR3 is TGTGCCAGCATAGGAGAGGCGGCTTCTGGGGCCAACGTCCTGACTTTC.

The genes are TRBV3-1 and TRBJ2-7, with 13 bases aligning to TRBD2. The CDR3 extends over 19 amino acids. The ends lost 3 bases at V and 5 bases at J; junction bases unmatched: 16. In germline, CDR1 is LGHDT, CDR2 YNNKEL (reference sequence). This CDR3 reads CASSQGGVRTSGSIDEQYF. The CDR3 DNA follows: TGTGCCAGCAGCCAGGGGGGGGTCCGGACTAGCGGGAGTATCGACGAGCAGTACTTC.

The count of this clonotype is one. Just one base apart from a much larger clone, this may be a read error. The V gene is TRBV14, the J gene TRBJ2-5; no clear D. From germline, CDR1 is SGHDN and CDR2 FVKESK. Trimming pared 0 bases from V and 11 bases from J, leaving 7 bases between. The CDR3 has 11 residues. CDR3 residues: CASSQEHEQYF. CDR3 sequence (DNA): TGTGCCAGCAGCCAAGAGCATGAGCAGTACTTC.

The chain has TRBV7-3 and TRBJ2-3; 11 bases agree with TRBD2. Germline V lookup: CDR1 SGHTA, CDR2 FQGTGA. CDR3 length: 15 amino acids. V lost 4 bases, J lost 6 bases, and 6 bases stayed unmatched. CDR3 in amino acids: CASSSSGRIGDTQYF. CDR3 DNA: TGTGCCAGCAGCTCTAGCGGGAGGATAGGTGATACGCAGTATTTT. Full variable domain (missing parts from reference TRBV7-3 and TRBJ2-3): GAGVSQTPSNKVTEKGKYVELRCDPISGHTALYWYRQSLGQGPEFLIYFQGTGAADDSGLPNDRFFAVRPEGSVSTLKIQRTERGDSAVYLCASSSSGRIGDTQYFGPGTRLTVL.

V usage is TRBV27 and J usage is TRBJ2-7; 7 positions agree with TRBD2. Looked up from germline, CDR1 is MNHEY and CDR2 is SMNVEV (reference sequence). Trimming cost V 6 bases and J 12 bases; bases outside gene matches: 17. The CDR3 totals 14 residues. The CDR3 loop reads CASRSRDGGKKRYF. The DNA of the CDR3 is TGTGCCAGCAGGAGCCGGGACGGGGGGAAGAAGCGGTACTTC.

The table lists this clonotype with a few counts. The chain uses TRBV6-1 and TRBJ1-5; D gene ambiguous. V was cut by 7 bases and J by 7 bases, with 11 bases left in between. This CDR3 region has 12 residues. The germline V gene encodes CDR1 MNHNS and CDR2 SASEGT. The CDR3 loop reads CASNSPGQPQHF. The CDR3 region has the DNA TGTGCCAGCAATAGCCCCGGCCAGCCCCAGCATTTT.

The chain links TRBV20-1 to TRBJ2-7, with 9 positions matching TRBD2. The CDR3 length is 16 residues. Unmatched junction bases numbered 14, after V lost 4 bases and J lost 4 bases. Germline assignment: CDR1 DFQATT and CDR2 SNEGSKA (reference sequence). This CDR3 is CSANIAGVPEPYEQYF. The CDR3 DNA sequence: TGCAGTGCTAATATAGCGGGAGTACCGGAGCCATACGAGCAGTACTTC.